Below, one T cell receptor beta chain is given with its context. This entry belongs to a study of blood T cell repertoires in COVID-19. As for the study in general: In each case, the material was cDNA or gDNA derived from T cells, B-cell-depleted T cells, or PBMCs.

Methods used by the authors: Nucleated cell counts were estimated from reference gene primer amplification. Some clones are missing from TCRdb's copy, which holds only in-frame ones; the method was immunoSEQ multiplex PCR. V and J calls and clone size follow that table, whereas D and trimming were derived from the DNA. The repertoire includes more than 95,000 clones, 85% to 90% of them detected once, and less than 2% sits in the top ten. Trimming cost V 4 bases and J 3 bases; bases outside gene matches: 6. Germline CDR1 and CDR2: SGHNT and YYREEE (reference sequence). The CDR3 sequence is 14 residues long.

Sequenced: peripheral blood. This TCR was sampled from a human donor in a cohort sampled during active COVID-19. The chain couples TRBV5-4 to TRBJ1-1, with TRBD1 matching over 7 bases. The CDR3 is CASSLSQGDTEAFF. The CDR3 DNA reads as TGTGCCAGCAGCCTGTCCCAGGGGGACACTGAAGCTTTCTTT.